The 4 T cell receptor beta chains below all came from one sample that was sequenced in a study of T-cell reconstitution after alpha-beta-depleted transplantation in children. This sample's TCRbeta library carried unique molecular identifier barcodes. TCRdb passed the PCR reads through MiXCR, listing each CDR3 protein once. The table shows 250,000 to 400,000 distinct CDR3 sequences, with approximately 23% occurring only once. Source: PBMCs, mostly from graft donor cells, taken 180 days after TCRalphabeta/CD19-depleted stem cell transplant. These receptor sequences come from a male patient between 5 and 17 years old who had a stem cell transplant for acute lymphoblastic leukemia, so the T cells may come from the graft donor.

The chain carries TRBV7-9 and TRBJ2-7; tentatively, D is TRBD1 (5 bases). CDR1 is SEHNR, CDR2 FQNEAQ, per germline (reference sequence). Deletions cut 0 bases from V and 10 bases from J, with 19 bases between. This CDR3 is built from 15 residues. In nucleotides, the CDR3 is TGTGCCAGCAGCTTAGCGCTCCTCCAGGGCTATAAACAGTACTTC. Translation: CASSLALLQGYKQYF.

The chain uses TRBV29-1 and TRBJ2-3; D tentatively reads TRBD1 or TRBD2 (6 bases each). The CDR3 is 13 residues long. CDR1 and CDR2 (germline): SQVTM, ANQGSEA. V was shortened by 7 bases and J by 2 bases, with 13 bases between the two germline ends. DNA of the CDR3: TGCAGCGCCCCCCGGGGGCCCACAGATACGCAGTATTTT. Amino acids: CSAPRGPTDTQYF.

This clonotype has a handful of counts. The chain combines TRBV24-1 with TRBJ1-5; 7 nucleotides agree with TRBD1. CDR1 and CDR2 (germline): KGHDR, SFDVKD. V trimming: 4 bases; J trimming: 6 bases; junction bases outside the gene matches: 8. The length of the CDR3 is 15 residues. The CDR3 is CATSDPGQTGQPQHF. CDR3 DNA: TGTGCCACCAGTGACCCGGGACAGACAGGTCAGCCCCAGCATTTT.

This chain connects TRBV19 to TRBJ2-3, with 12 bases that match TRBD2. V lost 7 bases to trimming and J lost 4 bases; unmatched junction nucleotides: 18. Germline CDR1 LNHDA, CDR2 SQIVND (reference sequence). CDR3 length: 19 amino acids. DNA of the CDR3: TGTGCCAGTACCCAGAGAGGCCCTAGCGGGAGGGCCTGGGCAGATACGCAGTATTTT. Its translation is CASTQRGPSGRAWADTQYF.